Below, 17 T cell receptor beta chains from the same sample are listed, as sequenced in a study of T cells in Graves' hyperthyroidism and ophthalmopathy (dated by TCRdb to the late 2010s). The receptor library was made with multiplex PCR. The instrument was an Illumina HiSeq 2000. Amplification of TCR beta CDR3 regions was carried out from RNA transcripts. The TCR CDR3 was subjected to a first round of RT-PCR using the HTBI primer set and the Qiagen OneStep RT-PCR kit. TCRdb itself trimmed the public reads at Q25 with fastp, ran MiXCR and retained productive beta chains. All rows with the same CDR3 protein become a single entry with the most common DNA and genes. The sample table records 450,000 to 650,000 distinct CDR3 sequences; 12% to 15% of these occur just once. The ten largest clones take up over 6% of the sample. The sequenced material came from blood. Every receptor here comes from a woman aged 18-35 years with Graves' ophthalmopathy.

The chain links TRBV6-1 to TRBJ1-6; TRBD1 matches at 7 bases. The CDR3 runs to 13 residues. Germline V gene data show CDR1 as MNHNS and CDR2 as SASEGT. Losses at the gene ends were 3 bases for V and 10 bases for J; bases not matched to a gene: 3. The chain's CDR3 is CASSETGKSPLHF. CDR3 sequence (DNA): TGTGCCAGCAGTGAGACAGGGAAATCACCCCTCCACTTT.

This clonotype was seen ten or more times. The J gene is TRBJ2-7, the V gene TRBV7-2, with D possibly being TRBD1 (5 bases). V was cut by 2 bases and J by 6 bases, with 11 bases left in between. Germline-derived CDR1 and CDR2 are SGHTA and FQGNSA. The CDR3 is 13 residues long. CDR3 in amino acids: CASSLTPGIEQYF. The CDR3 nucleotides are TGTGCCAGCAGCTTAACCCCAGGGATCGAGCAGTACTTC.

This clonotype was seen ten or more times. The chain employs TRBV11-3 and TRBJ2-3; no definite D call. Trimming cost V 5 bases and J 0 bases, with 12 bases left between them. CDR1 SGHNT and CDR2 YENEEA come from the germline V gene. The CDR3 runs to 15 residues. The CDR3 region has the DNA TGTGCCAGCAGCCCCTGGGGTAGTAGCACAGATACGCAGTATTTT. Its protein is CASSPWGSSTDTQYF.

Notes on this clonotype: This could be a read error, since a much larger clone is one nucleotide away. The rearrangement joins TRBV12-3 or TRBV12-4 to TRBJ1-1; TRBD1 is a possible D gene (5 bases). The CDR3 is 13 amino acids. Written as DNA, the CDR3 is TGTGCCAGCGGGACGACAGAGAACACTGGAGCTTTCTTT. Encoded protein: CASGTTENTGAFF.

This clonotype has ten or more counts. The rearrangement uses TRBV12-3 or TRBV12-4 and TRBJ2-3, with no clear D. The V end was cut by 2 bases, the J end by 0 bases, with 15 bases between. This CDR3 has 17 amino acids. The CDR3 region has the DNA TGTGCCAGCAGTTTACGGCCTTTCCAGCCTAGCACAGATACGCAGTATTTT. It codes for CASSLRPFQPSTDTQYF.

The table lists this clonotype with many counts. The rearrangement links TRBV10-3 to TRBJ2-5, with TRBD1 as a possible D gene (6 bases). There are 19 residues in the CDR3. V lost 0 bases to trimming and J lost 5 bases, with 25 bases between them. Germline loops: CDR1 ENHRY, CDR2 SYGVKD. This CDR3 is CAISESMNRVSALFETQYF. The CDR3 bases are TGTGCCATCAGTGAGTCGATGAACAGGGTTTCGGCGTTATTCGAGACCCAGTACTTC.

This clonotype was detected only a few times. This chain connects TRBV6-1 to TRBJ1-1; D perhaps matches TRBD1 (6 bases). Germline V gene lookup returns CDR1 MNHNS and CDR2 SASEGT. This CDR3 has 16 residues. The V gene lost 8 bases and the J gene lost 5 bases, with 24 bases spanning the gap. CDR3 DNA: TGTGCCAGCCTCCCTTGGGTCCAAGGGGGAGGGACTGAAGCTTTCTTT. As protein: CASLPWVQGGGTEAFF.

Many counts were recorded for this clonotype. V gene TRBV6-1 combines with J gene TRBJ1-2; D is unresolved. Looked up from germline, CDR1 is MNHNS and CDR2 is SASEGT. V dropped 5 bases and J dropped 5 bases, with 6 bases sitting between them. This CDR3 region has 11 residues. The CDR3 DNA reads TGTGCCAGCAGTCCCATTTATGGCTACACCTTC. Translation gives CASSPIYGYTF.

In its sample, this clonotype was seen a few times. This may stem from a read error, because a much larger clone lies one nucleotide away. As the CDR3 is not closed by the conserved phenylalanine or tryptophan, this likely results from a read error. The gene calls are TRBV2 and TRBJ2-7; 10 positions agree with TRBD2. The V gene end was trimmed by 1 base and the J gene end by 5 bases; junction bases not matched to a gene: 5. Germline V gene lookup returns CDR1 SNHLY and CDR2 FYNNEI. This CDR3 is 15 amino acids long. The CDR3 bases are TGTGCCAGCAGTGAAGTGCTAGCGGGAGTCCACGAGCAGTACCTC. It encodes CASSEVLAGVHEQYL.

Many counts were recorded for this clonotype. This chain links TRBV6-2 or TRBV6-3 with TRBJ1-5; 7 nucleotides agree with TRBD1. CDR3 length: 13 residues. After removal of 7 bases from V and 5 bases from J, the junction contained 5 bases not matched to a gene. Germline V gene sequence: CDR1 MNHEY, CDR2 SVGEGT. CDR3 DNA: TGTGCCAGCACCAGGGACAGATATCAGCCCCAGCATTTT. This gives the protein CASTRDRYQPQHF.

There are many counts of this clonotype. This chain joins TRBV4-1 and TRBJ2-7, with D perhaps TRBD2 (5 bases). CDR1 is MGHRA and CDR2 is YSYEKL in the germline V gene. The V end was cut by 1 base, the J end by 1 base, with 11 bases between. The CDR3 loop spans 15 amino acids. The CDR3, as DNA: TGCGCCAGCAGCCAAGCCAGCGGTCGATCCTACGAGCAGTACTTC. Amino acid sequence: CASSQASGRSYEQYF.

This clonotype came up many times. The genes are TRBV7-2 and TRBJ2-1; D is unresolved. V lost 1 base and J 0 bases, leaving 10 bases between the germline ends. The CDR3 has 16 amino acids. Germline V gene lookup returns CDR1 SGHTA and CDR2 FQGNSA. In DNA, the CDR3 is TGTGCCAGCAGCTTAGTTGACGACCCCTCCTACAATGAGCAGTTCTTC. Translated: CASSLVDDPSYNEQFF. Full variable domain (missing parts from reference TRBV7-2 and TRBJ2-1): GAGVSQSPSNKVTEKGKDVELRCDPISGHTALYWYRQSLGQGLEFLIYFQGNSAPDKSGLPSDRFSAERTGGSVSTLTIQRTQQEDSAVYLCASSLVDDPSYNEQFFGPGTRLTVL.

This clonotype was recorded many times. CDR3 sequence: CASSYSRVGQGSGPGTEAFF. In DNA, the CDR3 is TGTGCCAGCAGTTACTCGAGGGTTGGTCAAGGCTCCGGGCCGGGCACTGAAGCTTTCTTT. The chain uses TRBV6-5 and TRBJ1-1; no definite D call. Per germline, CDR1 MNHEY and CDR2 SVGAGI. Trimming took 0 bases from V and 4 from J, leaving 27 bases between them. This CDR3 is 20 amino acids long.

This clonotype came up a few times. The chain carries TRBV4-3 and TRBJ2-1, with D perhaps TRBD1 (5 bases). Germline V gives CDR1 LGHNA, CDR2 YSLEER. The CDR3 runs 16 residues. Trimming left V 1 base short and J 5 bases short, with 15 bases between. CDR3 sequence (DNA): TGCGCCAGCAGCCAAGGACAGCTCCAAATCCACAATGAGCAGTTCTTC. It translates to CASSQGQLQIHNEQFF.

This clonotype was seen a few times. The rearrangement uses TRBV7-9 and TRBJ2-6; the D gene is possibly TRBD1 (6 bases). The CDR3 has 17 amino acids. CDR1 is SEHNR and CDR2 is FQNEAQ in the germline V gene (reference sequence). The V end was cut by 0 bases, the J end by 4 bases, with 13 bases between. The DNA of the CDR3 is TGTGCCAGCAGCTTAGCCCGCAGGGGTGTGGGGGCCAACGTCCTGACTTTC. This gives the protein CASSLARRGVGANVLTF.

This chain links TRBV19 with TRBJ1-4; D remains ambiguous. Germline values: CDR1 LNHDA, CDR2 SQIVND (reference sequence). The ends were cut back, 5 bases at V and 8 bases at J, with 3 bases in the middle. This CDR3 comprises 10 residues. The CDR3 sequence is CASSAEKLFF. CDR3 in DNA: TGTGCCAGTAGTGCAGAAAAACTGTTTTTT.

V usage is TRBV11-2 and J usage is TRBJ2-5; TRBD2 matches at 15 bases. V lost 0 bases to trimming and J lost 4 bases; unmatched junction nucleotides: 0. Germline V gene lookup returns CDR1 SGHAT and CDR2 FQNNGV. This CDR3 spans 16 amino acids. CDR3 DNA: TGTGCCAGCAGCTTAGAGGGACTAGCGGGAGGAGAGACCCAGTACTTC. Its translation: CASSLEGLAGGETQYF.